This entry concerns a single T cell receptor (beta chain). J gave up 5 bases and V 4 bases, and 7 bases lay outside the gene matches. CDR1 and CDR2 (germline): SEHNR, FQNEAQ (reference sequence). The CDR3 runs 15 residues. The data were taken from a study of PD-L1 blockade in urothelial cancer. Noted time point: pretreatment peripheral blood. The investigators introduced synthetic TCR analog templates into each PCR as spikes. Data came from immunoSEQ multiplex PCR; TCRdb stores just in-frame clones and leaves some out. The data hold tens of thousands of clones, with 84% observed a single time. This receptor was obtained from a man between 60 and 75 years old with urothelial cancer. The sample in question was PBMCs, obtained around atezolizumab (anti-PD-L1) treatment. This rearrangement joins TRBV7-9 to TRBJ2-3; 9 bases map to TRBD1. The CDR3 sequence: CASSSQGALQDTQYF. The CDR3 region has the DNA TGTGCCAGCAGCTCACAGGGGGCGCTTCAAGATACGCAGTATTTT.